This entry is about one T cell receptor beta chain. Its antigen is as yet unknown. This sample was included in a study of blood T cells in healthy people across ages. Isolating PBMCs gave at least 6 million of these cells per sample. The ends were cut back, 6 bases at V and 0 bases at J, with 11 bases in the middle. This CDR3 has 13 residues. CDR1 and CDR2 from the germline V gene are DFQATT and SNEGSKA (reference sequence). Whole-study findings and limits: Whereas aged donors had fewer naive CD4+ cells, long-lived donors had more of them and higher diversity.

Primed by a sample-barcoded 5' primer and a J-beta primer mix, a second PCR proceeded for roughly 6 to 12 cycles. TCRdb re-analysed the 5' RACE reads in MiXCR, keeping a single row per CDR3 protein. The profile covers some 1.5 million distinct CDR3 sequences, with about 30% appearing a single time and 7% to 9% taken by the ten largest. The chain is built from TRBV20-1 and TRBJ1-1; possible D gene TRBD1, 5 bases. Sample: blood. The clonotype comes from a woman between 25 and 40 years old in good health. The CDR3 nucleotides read TGCAGTGCCGTAAGGGGTATGAACACTGAAGCTTTCTTT. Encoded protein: CSAVRGMNTEAFF.